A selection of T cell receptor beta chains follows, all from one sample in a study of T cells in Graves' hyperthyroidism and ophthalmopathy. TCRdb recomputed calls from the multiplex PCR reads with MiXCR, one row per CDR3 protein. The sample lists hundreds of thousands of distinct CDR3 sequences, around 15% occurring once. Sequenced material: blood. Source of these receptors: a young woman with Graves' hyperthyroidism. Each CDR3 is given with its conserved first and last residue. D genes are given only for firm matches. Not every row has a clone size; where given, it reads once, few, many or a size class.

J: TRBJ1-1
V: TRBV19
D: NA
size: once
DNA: TGTGCCAGTTTCAGAGGGAACACTGAAGCTTTCTTT
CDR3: CASFRGNTEAFF

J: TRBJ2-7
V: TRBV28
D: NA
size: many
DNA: TGTGCCAGCAGTTTAGAACAGGGAAGGATCTACGAGCAGTACTTC
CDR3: CASSLEQGRIYEQYF

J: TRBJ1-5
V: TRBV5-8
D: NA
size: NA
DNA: TGTGCCAGCAGCTTGGGACAGATTAGCAATCAGCCCCAGCATTTT
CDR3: CASSLGQISNQPQHF

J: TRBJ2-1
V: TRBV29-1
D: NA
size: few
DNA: TGCAGCGTTGAGGGGGACAAGGACAATGAGCAGTTCTTC
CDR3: CSVEGDKDNEQFF

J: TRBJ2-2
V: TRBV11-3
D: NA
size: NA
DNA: TGTGCCAGCAGCTTTGCCCCGGGAACCGCCCCCGGGGAGCTGTTTTTT
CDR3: CASSFAPGTAPGELFF

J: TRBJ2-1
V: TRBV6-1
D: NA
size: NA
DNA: TGTGCCAGCAGTGAAGTGGGAAGGGGGGTCAATGAGCAGTTCTTC
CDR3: CASSEVGRGVNEQFF

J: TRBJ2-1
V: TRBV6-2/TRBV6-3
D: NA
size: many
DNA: TGTGCCAGCAGTTACACGGGAGAGGTCAATGAGCAGTTCTTC
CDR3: CASSYTGEVNEQFF

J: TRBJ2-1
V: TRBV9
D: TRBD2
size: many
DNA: TGTGCCAGCAGCGCTAGCGGGGAATACTACAATGAGCAGTTCTTC
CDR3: CASSASGEYYNEQFF

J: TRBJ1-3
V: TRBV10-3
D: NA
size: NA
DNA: TGTGCCATCAGTGGACAGACCTCTGGAAACACCATATATTTT
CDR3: CAISGQTSGNTIYF

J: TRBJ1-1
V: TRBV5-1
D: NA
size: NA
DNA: TGCGCCAGCAGCTTGCTCCGGGGCGAGGCTGAAGCTTTCTTT
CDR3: CASSLLRGEAEAFF

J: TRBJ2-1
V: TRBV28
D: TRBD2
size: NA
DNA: TGTGCCAGCTACAACCAGGGACTAGGCGGGGATGAGCAGTTCTTC
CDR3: CASYNQGLGGDEQFF

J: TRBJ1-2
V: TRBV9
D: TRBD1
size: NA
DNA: TGTGCCAGCAGCGTTGGGACAGGGGGCGTTTTAAGTGGCTACACCTTC
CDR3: CASSVGTGGVLSGYTF

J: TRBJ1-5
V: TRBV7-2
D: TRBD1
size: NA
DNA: TGTGCCACAGGGGGAGGAAGCAATCAGCCCCAGCATTTT
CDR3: CATGGGSNQPQHF

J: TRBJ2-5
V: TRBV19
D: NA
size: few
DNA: TGTGCCAGTAGTTCTACAGGGTTCCAAGAGACCCAGTACTTC
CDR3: CASSSTGFQETQYF

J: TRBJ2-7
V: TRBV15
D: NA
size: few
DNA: TGTGCCACCAGCAGAGATGTGTCCGAGCAGTACTTC
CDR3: CATSRDVSEQYF

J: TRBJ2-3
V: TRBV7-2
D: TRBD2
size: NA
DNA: TGTGCCAGCAGCTTGGGACTAGCGGGAGCGGGAGATACGCAGTATTTT
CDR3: CASSLGLAGAGDTQYF

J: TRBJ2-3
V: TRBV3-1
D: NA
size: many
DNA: TGTGCCAGCAGCCAAGATGGGACTCCTCGGGATACGCAGTATTTT
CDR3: CASSQDGTPRDTQYF

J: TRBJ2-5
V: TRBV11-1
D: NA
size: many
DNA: TGTGCCAGCAGGCGTCTCTCCCGGGAGCAAGAGACCCAGTACTTC
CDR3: CASRRLSREQETQYF

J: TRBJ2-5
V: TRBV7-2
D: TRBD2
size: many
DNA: TGTGCCAGCAGCGACGGACTAGCGGGAGGCCAGGGGACCCAGTACTTC
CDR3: CASSDGLAGGQGTQYF

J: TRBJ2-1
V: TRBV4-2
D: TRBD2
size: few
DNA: TGTGCCAGCAGCCCCGAGCGGGACGCTAAGGGGAATGAGCAGTTCTTC
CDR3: CASSPERDAKGNEQFF

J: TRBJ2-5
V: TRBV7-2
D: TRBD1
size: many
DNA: TGTGCCAGCAGCTCTAAACAGGGGCTCGGGGAGACCCAGTACTTC
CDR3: CASSSKQGLGETQYF

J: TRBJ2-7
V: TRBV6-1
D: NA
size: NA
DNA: TGTGCCAGCAGTGTTTGGGGGGGGGCCCGCGGCGAGCAGTACTTC
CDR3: CASSVWGGARGEQYF